Included here is one T cell receptor beta chain sequence, with context. Its antigen remains unidentified. There were TCR beta CDR3 regions amplified from RNA transcripts. HTBI primers were the set used in a first-round RT-PCR of the TCR CDR3. One entry per CDR3 protein results from TCRdb running MiXCR on the multiplex PCR reads. The sample lists hundreds of thousands of distinct CDR3 sequences, approximately 44% seen once, with approximately 8.2% in the top ten. The CDR3 loop spans 15 amino acids. V lost 4 bases and J 6 bases, leaving 18 bases between the germline ends. Per the germline V gene, CDR1 is SEHNR and CDR2 is FQNEAQ (reference sequence). The data were taken from a study of T cells in Graves' hyperthyroidism and ophthalmopathy. Notes on the study in general: A median approximately 6.8 months before onset, the model predicted ophthalmopathy. Blood also held most thyroid clonotypes expanded beyond 0.001.

Newly diagnosed hyperthyroidism, duration under 2 months, in patients aged 18 to 65. Investigators excluded patients with uncontrolled infection, other autoimmune disease, pregnancy or lactation. This rearrangement joins TRBV7-9 to TRBJ2-5, with D uncertain. The receptor's source is a woman in her late teens or twenties with Graves' hyperthyroidism. The sequenced material came from peripheral blood or thyroid tissue (not recorded which). The CDR3 DNA follows: TGTGCCAGCAGCTCTCCCCCCGGTTTGGGAAAGACCCAGTACTTC. This codes for CASSSPPGLGKTQYF.